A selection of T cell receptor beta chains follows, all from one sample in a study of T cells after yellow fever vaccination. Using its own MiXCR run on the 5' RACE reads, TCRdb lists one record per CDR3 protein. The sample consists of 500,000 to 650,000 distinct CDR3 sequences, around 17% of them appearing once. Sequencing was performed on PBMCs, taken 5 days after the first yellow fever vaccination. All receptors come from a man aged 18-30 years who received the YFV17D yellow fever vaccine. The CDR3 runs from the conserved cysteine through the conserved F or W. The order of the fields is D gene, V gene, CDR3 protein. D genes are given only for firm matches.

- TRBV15 CATSRAIDTQYF
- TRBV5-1 CASSLDGVGNTIYF
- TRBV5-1 CASSFTGFKETQYF
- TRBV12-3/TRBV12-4 CASSPRAGAATDTQYF
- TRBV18 CASSPQDRDTQYF
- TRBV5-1 CASSLLARVADTQYF
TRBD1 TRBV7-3 CASSFRDRAYEQYF
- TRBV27 CASSSFAGSEAFF
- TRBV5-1 CASSFGRSQETQYF
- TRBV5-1 CASSLELRDGEQFF
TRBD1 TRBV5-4 CASSHTGGADNSPLHF
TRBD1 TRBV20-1 CSATVPGTGVTPQHF
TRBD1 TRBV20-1 CSAPIPGQGPSNEQFF
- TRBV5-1 CASSLGQDQYQETQYF
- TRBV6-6 CASSYVPDTQYF
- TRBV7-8 CASSLVFAAPYQETQYF
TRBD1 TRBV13 CASSAGTGISGANVLTF
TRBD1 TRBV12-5 CASGLVPDLGQVYSGANVLTF
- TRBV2 CASKGNFARQYF
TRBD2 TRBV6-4 CASRTPEAGGIEQFF
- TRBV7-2 CASSLGSIRAFF
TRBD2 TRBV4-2 CASSQDPGLAGVPAYEQYF
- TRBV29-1 CSVGSGDAFF
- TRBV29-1 CSVESGADGYTF
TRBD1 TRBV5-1 CASSLLRGYNEQFF
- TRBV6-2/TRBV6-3 CASGDIVGDSTDTQYF
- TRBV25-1 CASSEPGGPNYGYTF
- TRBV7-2 CASAPVSREETQYF
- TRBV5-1 CASGGLGITEAFF
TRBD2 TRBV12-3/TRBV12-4 CASSRGGFETQYF
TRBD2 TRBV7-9 CASSSPLALQETQYF
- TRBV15 CATSYPYTEAFF
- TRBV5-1 CASSLVGRGNSPLHF
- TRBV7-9 CASSPGPRNQPQHF
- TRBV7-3 CASSLTPGGTYNSPLHF
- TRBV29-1 CSVPTNSYNEQFF
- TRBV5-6 CASSLGLTGGELFF
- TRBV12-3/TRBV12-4 CASSPQGSEAFF
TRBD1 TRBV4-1 CASSPAGTGGSGTEAFF
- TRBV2 CASSEAGTEAFF
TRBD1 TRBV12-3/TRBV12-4 CASSFAPRDRVTENTIYF
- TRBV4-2 CASSQGAGEGELFF
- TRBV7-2 CASSIAGTVSNQPQHF
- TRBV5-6 CASSLVGTHQETQYF
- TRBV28 CASSMTAAQGEQFF
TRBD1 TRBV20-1 CSASGTGVGYEQYF
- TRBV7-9 CASSLEGPNEKLFF
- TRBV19 CASSIWDGNTEAFF
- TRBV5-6 CASSGTWDGEKLFF
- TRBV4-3 CASSQDSLGKTQYF
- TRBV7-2 CASSWGPGEETQYF
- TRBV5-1 CASSRGGQGTQYF
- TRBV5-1 CASSYSESEQYF
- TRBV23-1 CASRPGVPGHSNQPQHF
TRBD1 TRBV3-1 CASSLPGTGHGYTF
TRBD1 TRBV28 CASSLSGGTVHVETQYF
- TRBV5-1 CASSSHAGTMNTGELFF